This TCR beta chain is from a study of shared clonotypes between healthy human individuals. Trimming cost V 6 bases and J 5 bases; bases outside gene matches: 15. Per the germline V gene, CDR1 is SNHLY and CDR2 is FYNNEI. This CDR3 region has 16 residues. Sequencing was at deep level. Sequencing used immunoSEQ multiplex PCR; TCRdb keeps in-frame clones, though not all of them. The repertoire holds about 2.3 million clones, 85% to 95% seen once, with around 0.4% in the top ten. The J gene is TRBJ2-7, the V gene TRBV2; 8 nucleotides align to TRBD2. The material sequenced was naive CD4+ T cells from PBMCs. Regarding subset: CD45RA+ positively selected. This sequence was found in a man younger than 35 in good health. Some clones in this sample may be carry-over from other donors' samples. The CDR3 bases are TGTGCCAGCAGCCGAAAATTAGGCGGGAGGCATCACGAGCAGTACTTC. Translating it yields CASSRKLGGRHHEQYF.